This TCR beta chain comes out of a study of T-cell reconstitution after alpha-beta-depleted transplantation in children. Unique molecular identifiers were incorporated during preparation of the TCRbeta library. MiXCR, run by TCRdb on the PCR reads, gives a single entry per CDR3 protein. This sample has hundreds of thousands of distinct CDR3 sequences, with approximately 10% found just once. This clonotype was seen a few times. Germline CDR1 and CDR2: SGHDT and YYEEEE. V lost 1 base and J lost 5, with 12 bases in between. The CDR3 is 14 amino acids. The chain links TRBV5-6 to TRBJ1-1; D is uncertain. The input for sequencing was PBMCs from the stem cell graft donor, taken from the stem cell graft. The TCR originated in a human donor who donated a stem cell graft to a child with acute lymphoblastic leukemia. The CDR3 spells CASSLRGIGTEAFF. The CDR3 DNA is TGTGCCAGCAGCTTGAGAGGGATTGGGACTGAAGCTTTCTTT. The variable domain in full, completed from reference TRBV5-6 and TRBJ1-1, reads DAGVTQSPTHLIKTRGQQVTLRCSPKSGHDTVSWYQQALGQGPQFIFQYYEEEERQRGNFPDRFSGHQFPNYSSELNVNALLLGDSALYLCASSLRGIGTEAFFGQGTRLTVV.